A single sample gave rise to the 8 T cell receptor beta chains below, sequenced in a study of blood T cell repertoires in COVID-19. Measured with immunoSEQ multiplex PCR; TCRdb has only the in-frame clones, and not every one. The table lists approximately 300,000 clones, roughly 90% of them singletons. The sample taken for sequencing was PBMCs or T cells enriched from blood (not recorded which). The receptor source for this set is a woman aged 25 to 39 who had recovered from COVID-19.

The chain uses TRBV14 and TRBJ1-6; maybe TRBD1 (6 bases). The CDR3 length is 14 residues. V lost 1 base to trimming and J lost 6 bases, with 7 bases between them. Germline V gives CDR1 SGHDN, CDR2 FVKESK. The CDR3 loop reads CASSQGTANSPLHF. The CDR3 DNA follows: TGTGCCAGCAGCCAAGGGACAGCTAATTCACCCCTCCACTTT.

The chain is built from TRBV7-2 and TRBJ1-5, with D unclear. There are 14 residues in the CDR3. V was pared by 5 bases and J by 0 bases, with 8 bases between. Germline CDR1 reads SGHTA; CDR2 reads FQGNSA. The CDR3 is CASSITPSNQPQHF. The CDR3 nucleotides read TGTGCCAGCAGCATTACACCTAGCAATCAGCCCCAGCATTTT.

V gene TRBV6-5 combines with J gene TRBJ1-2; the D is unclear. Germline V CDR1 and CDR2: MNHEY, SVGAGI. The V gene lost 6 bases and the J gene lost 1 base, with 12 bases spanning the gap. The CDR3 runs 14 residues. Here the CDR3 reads CASRAGSLNYGYTF. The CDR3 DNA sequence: TGTGCCAGCAGGGCCGGGAGCCTTAACTATGGCTACACCTTC.

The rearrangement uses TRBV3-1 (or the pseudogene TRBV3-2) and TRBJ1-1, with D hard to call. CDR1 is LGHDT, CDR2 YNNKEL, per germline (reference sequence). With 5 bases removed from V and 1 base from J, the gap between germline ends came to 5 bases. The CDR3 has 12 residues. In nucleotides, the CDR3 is TGTGCCAGCAGCGGGCCGAACACTGAAGCTTTCTTT. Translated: CASSGPNTEAFF.

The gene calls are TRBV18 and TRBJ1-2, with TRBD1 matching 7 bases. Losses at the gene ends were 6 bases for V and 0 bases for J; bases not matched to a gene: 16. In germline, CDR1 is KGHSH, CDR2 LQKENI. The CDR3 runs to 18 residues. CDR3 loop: CASSYEGQPSLPNYGYTF. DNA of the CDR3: TGTGCCAGCTCCTATGAGGGACAGCCCTCACTACCTAACTATGGCTACACCTTC. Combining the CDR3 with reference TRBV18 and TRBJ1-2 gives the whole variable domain NAGVMQNPRHLVRRRGQEARLRCSPMKGHSHVYWYRQLPEEGLKFMVYLQKENIIDESGMPKERFSAEFPKEGPSILRIQQVVRGDSAAYFCASSYEGQPSLPNYGYTFGSGTRLTVV.

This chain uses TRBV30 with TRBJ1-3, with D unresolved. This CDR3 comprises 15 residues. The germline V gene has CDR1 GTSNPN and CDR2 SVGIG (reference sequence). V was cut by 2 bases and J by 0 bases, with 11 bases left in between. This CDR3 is CAWSRVGSSGNTIYF. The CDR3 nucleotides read TGTGCCTGGAGTAGGGTAGGGAGCTCTGGAAACACCATATATTTT. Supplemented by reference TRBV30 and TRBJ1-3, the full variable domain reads SQTIHQWPATLVQPVGSPLSLECTVEGTSNPNLYWYRQAAGRGLQLLFYSVGIGQISSEVPQNLSASRPQDRQFILSSKKLLLSDSGFYLCAWSRVGSSGNTIYFGEGSWLTVV.

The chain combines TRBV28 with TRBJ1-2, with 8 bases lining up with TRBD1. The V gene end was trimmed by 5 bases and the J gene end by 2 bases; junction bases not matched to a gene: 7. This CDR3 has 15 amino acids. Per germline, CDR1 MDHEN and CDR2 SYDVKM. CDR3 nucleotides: TGTGCCAGCAGTCCTCGCCGGGACAGGAACTATGGCTACACCTTC. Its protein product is CASSPRRDRNYGYTF.

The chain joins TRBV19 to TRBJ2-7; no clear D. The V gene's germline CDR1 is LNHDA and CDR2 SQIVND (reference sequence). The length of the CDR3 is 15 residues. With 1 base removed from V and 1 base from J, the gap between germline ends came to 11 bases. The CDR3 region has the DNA TGTGCCAGTAGTATAGGAGGCTTTCATTCCTACGAGCAGTACTTC. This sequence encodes CASSIGGFHSYEQYF.